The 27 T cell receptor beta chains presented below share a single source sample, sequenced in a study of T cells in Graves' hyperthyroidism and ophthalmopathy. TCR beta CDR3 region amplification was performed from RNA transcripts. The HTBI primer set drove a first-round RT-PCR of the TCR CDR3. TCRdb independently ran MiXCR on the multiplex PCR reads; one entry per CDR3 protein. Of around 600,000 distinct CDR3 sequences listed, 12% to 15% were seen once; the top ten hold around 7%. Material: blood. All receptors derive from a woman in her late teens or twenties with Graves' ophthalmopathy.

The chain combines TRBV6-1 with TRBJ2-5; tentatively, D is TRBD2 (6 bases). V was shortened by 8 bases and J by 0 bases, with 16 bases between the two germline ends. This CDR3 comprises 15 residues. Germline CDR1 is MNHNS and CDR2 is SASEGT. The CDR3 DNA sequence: TGTGCCAGCCTATCCCGGGAGAGCTACCAAGAGACCCAGTACTTC. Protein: CASLSRESYQETQYF.

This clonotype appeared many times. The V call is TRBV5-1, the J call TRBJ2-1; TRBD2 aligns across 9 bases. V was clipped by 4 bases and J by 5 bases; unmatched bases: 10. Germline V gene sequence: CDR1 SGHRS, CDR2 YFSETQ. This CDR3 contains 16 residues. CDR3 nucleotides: TGCGCCAGCAGCCAAATAGCGGGGGTTTCCCACAATGAGCAGTTCTTC. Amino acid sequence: CASSQIAGVSHNEQFF.

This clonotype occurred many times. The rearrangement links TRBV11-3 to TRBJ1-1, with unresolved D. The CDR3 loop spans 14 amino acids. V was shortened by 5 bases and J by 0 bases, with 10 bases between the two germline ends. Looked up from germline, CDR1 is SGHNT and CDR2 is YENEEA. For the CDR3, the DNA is TGTGCCAGCAGCAGCCGACCCCTGAACACTGAAGCTTTCTTT. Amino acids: CASSSRPLNTEAFF.

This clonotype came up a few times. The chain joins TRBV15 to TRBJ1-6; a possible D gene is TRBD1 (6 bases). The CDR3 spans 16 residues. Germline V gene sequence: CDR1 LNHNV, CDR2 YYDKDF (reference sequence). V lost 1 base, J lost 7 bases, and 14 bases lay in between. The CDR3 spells CATSRGTGSWNSPLHF. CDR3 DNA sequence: TGTGCCACCAGCAGAGGCACAGGGAGTTGGAATTCACCCCTCCACTTT.

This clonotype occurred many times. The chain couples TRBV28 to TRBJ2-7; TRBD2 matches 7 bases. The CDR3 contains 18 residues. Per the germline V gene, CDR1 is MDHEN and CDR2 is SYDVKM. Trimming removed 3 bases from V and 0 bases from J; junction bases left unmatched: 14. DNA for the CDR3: TGTGCCAGCAGTTTCCGACTTCGGCTAGCGGATAGCTCCTACGAGCAGTACTTC. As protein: CASSFRLRLADSSYEQYF. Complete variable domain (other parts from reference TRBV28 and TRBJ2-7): DVKVTQSSRYLVKRTGEKVFLECVQDMDHENMFWYRQDPGLGLRLIYFSYDVKMKEKGDIPEGYSVSREKKERFSLILESASTNQTSMYLCASSFRLRLADSSYEQYFGPGTRLTVT.

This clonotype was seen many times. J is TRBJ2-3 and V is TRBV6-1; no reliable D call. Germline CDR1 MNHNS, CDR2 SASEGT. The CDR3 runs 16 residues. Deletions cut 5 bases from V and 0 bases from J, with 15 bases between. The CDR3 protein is CASSPPPVVSTDTQYF. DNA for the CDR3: TGTGCCAGCAGTCCTCCCCCAGTAGTGAGCACAGATACGCAGTATTTT.

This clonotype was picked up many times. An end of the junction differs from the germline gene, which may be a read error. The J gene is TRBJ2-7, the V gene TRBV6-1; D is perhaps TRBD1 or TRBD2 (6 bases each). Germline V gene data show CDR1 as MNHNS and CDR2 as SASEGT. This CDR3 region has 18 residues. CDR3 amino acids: CASSESWGAQRTSNEQYF. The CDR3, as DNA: TGTGCCAGCAGTGAAAGCTGGGGGGCGCAGCGAACCTCCAACGAGCAGTACTTC.

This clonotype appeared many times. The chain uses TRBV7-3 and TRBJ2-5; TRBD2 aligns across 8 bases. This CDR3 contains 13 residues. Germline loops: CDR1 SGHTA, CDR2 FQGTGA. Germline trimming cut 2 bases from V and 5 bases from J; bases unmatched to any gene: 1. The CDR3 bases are TGTGCCAGCAGCTTAGAGCGGGAGGAGACCCAGTACTTC. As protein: CASSLEREETQYF.

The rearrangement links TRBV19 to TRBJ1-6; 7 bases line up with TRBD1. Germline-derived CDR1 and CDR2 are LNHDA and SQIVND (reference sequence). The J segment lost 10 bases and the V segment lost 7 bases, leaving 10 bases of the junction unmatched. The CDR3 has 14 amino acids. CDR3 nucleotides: TGTGCCAGTACCTTTACAGGGGATGGCTCACCCCTCCACTTT. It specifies CASTFTGDGSPLHF.

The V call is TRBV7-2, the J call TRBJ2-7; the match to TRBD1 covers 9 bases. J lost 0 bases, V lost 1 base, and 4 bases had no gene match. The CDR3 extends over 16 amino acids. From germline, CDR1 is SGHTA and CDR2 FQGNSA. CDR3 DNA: TGTGCCAGCAGCTTAGTCCTGACAGGGGGCTCCTACGAGCAGTACTTC. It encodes CASSLVLTGGSYEQYF.

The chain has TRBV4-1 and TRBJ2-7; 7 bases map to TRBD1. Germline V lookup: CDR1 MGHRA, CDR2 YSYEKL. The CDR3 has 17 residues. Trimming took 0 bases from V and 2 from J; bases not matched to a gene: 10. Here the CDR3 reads CASSQDSGQVPPYEQYF. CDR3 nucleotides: TGCGCCAGCAGCCAAGACTCCGGACAGGTTCCCCCCTACGAGCAGTACTTC.

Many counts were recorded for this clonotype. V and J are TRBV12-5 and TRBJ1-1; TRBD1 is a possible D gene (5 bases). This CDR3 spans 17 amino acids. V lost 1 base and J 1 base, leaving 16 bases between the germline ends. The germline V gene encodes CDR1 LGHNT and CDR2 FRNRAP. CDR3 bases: TGTGCTAGTGGTTTGGCGAGCCGCCGGGGCCGGAACACTGAAGCTTTCTTT. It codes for CASGLASRRGRNTEAFF.

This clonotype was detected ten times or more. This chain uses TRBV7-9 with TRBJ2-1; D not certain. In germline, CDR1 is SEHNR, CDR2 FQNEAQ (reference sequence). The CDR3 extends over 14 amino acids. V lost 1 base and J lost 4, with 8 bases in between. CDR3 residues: CASSLELHYNEQFF. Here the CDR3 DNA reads TGTGCCAGCAGCTTAGAGCTACATTACAATGAGCAGTTCTTC.

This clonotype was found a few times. CDR3 sequence reads: CASSPWTGYGYTF. In DNA form, the CDR3 reads TGTGCCAGCAGCCCTTGGACGGGATATGGCTACACCTTC. The rearrangement links TRBV14 to TRBJ1-2; D is unresolved. The CDR3 contains 13 residues. The ends were cut back, 4 bases at V and 5 bases at J, with 11 bases in the middle. Germline assignment: CDR1 SGHDN and CDR2 FVKESK.

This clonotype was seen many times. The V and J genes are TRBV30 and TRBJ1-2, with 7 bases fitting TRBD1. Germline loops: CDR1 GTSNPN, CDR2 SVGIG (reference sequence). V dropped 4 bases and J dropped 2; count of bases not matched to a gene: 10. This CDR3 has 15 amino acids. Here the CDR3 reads CAWKIGQGVNYGYTF. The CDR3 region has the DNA TGTGCCTGGAAGATCGGTCAGGGGGTAAACTATGGCTACACCTTC.

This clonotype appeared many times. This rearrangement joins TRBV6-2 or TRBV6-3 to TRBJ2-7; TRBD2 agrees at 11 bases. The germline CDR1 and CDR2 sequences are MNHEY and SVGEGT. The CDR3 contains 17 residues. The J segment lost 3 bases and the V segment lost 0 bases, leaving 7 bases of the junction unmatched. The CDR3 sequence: CASSYSRQGLADYEQYF. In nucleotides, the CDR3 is TGTGCCAGCAGTTACTCGAGACAGGGACTAGCGGACTACGAGCAGTACTTC.

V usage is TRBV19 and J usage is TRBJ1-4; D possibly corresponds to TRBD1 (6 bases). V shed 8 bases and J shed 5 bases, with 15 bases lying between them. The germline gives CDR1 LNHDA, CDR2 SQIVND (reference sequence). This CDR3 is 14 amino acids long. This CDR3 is CASLVGQKNEKLFF. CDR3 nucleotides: TGTGCCAGTCTAGTAGGACAGAAGAATGAAAAACTGTTTTTT.

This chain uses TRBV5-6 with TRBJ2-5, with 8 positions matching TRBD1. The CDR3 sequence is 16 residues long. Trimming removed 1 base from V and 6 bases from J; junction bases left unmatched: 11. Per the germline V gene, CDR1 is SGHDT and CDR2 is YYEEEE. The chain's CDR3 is CASSLFRGQVTQTQYF. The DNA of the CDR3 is TGTGCCAGCAGCTTGTTCCGGGGACAGGTTACACAGACCCAGTACTTC. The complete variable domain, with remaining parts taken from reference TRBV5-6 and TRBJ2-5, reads DAGVTQSPTHLIKTRGQQVTLRCSPKSGHDTVSWYQQALGQGPQFIFQYYEEEERQRGNFPDRFSGHQFPNYSSELNVNALLLGDSALYLCASSLFRGQVTQTQYFGPGTRLLVL.

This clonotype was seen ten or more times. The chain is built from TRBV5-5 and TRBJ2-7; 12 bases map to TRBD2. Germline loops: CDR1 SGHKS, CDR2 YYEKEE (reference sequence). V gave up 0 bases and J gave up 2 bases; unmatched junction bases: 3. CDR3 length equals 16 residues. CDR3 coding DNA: TGTGCCAGCAGCTTGGAGGGACTAGCGGGTCCCTACGAGCAGTACTTC. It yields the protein CASSLEGLAGPYEQYF. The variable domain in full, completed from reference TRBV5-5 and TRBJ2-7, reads DAGVTQSPTHLIKTRGQQVTLRCSPISGHKSVSWYQQVLGQGPQFIFQYYEKEERGRGNFPDRFSARQFPNYSSELNVNALLLGDSALYLCASSLEGLAGPYEQYFGPGTRLTVT.

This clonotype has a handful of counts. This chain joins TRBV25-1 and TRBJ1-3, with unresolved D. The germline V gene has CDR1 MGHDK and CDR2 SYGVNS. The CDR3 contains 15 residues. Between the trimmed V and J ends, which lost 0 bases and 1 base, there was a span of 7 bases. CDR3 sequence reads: CASSEYYVSGNTIYF. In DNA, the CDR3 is TGTGCCAGCAGTGAATATTATGTGTCTGGAAACACCATATATTTT.

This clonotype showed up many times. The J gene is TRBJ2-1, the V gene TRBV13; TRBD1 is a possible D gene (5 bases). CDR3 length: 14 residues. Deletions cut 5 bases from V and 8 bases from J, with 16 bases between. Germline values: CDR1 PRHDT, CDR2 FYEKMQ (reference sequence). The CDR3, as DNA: TGTGCCAGCAGCGTCACGGTGGGGCTGCATGAGCAGTTCTTC. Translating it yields CASSVTVGLHEQFF.

The CDR3 DNA reads as TGTGCCAGCAGCTCGTTGTCCAGGGGGCGAGGTGGCTACACCTTC. Translated: CASSSLSRGRGGYTF. The V gene is TRBV7-2, the J gene TRBJ1-2; 8 bases align to TRBD1. V lost 4 bases, J lost 7 bases, and 11 bases stayed unmatched. This CDR3 has 15 amino acids. Germline V gene data show CDR1 as SGHTA and CDR2 as FQGNSA.

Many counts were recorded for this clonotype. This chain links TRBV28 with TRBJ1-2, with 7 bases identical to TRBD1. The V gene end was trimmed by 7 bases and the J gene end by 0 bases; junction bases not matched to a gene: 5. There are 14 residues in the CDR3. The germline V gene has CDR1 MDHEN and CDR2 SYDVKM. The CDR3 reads CASTPGQPNYGYTF. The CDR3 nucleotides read TGTGCCAGCACGCCGGGACAGCCTAACTATGGCTACACCTTC.

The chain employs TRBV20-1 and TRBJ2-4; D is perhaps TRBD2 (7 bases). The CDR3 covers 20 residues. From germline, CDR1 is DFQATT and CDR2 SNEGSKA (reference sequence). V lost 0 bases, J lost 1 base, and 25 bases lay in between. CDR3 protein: CSARDRNRDYTGLAKNIQYF. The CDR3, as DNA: TGCAGTGCTAGAGATCGAAACAGGGACTATACAGGGCTGGCCAAAAACATTCAGTACTTC.

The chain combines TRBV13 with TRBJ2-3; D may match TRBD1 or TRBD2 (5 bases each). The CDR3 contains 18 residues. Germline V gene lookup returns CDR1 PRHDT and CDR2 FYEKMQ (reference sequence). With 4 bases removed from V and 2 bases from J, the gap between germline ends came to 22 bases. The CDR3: CASSSRGSTRAITDTQYF. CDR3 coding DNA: TGTGCCAGCAGCTCCCGGGGCAGCACGAGGGCCATCACAGATACGCAGTATTTT.

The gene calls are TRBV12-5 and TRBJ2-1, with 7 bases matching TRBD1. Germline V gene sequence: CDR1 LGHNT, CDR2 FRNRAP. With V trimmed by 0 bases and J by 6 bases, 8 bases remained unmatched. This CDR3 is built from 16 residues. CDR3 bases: TGTGCTAGTGGTTTGGTACAGGGGACAGTCACCAATGAGCAGTTCTTC. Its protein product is CASGLVQGTVTNEQFF.

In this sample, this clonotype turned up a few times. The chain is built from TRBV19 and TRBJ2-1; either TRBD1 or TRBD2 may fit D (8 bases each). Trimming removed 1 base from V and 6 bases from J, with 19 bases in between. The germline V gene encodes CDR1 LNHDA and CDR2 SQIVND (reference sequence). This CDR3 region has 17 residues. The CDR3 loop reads CASSIGPGGGRPNEQFF. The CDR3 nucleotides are TGTGCCAGTAGTATAGGCCCAGGGGGCGGGAGGCCCAATGAGCAGTTCTTC.